This TCR beta chain originates from a study of tumor-infiltrating lymphocytes in primary liver carcinoma. Germline values: CDR1 SEHNR, CDR2 FQNEAQ (reference sequence). Trimming stripped 4 bases from V and 0 bases from J, with 7 bases between. This CDR3 comprises 14 residues. Many counts were recorded for this clonotype. TCR beta cDNA was reverse-transcribed from about 550 ng of total RNA. The reaction used a constant-region primer and ProtoScript II reverse transcriptase. Library construction for TCR beta comprised three nested multiplex PCR rounds performed with slightly modified ARM-PCR. Each of the first two PCR rounds ran approximately 9 cycles with TRBV1-TRBV30 forward and C-beta reverse primers. One entry per CDR3 protein, called by TCRdb with MiXCR from the multiplex PCR reads. The data contain nearly 200,000 distinct CDR3 sequences, 65% of them singletons. Germline DNA was also extracted, and blood RNA was taken from unsorted whole blood.

The sequencing sample was made of peripheral blood. This chain uses TRBV7-9 with TRBJ1-5; D is undetermined. This TCR derives from an older woman with primary liver carcinoma and hepatitis B virus infection. DNA for the CDR3: TGTGCCAGCAGCTCGGGGTATAGCAATCAGCCCCAGCATTTT. As protein: CASSSGYSNQPQHF.